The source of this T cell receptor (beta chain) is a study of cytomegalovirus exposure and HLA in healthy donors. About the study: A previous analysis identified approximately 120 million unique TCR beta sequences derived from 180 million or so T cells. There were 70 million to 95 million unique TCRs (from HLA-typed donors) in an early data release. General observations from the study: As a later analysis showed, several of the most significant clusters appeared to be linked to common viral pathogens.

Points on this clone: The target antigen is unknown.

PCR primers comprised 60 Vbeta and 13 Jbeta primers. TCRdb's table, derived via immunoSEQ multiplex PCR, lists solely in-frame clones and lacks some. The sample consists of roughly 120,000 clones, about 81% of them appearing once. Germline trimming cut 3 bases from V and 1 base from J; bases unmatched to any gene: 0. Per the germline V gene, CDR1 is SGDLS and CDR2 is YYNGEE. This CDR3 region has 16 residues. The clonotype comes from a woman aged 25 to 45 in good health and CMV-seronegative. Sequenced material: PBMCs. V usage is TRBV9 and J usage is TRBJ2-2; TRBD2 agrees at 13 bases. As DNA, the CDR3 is TGTGCCAGCAGCGGGACTAGCGGGAGGAACACCGGGGAGCTGTTTTTT. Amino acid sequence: CASSGTSGRNTGELFF.